This T cell receptor (beta chain) was captured by sequencing in a study of blood T cell repertoires in COVID-19. Produced via immunoSEQ multiplex PCR; TCRdb's table is partial and in-frame only. The sample consists of approximately 300,000 clones, about 85% of them appearing once. Trimming took 4 bases from V and 6 from J; bases not matched to a gene: 8. This CDR3 is built from 14 residues. Germline-derived CDR1 and CDR2 are LNHDA and SQIVND (reference sequence). This chain joins TRBV19 and TRBJ1-1; 7 bases match TRBD1. This TCR derives from a woman aged 25 to 45 who had recovered from COVID-19. The sequenced sample consisted of PBMCs or T cells enriched from blood (not recorded which). DNA of the CDR3: TGTGCCAGTAGTACCACCCCCGGGACAGCTGAAGCTTTCTTT. Residues: CASSTTPGTAEAFF.